This TCR beta chain was recovered during a study of blood T cells in healthy people across ages. Overall study context: Per two T cells, about one barcoded beta molecule was captured through template switching.

The CDR3 is 17 amino acids. V was shortened by 6 bases and J by 2 bases, with 19 bases between the two germline ends. Looked up from germline, CDR1 is SEHNR and CDR2 is FQNEAQ (reference sequence). General study points: Higher diversity, along with more naive CD4+ cells, distinguished long-lived donors from aged donors.

Drawing of peripheral blood yielded ten milliliters from each donor. Details on this clonotype: Its target is not known.

Combining a sample-barcoded 5' primer with a J-beta primer mix, a second PCR ran for roughly 7 to 12 cycles. Any given sample supplied a minimum of 2.5 million CDR3-containing paired-end reads. Using its own MiXCR run on the 5' RACE reads, TCRdb lists one record per CDR3 protein. The sample lists about 970,000 distinct CDR3 sequences, 51% occurring once. This sequence joins TRBV7-9 and TRBJ2-2, with TRBD1 as a possible D gene (6 bases). The TCR sequence derives from a woman in her sixties or seventies in good health. The sequenced sample consisted of blood. CDR3: CASSSNPGTRNTGELFF. CDR3 nucleotides: TGTGCCAGCAGTTCTAATCCCGGGACACGAAACACCGGGGAGCTGTTTTTT.